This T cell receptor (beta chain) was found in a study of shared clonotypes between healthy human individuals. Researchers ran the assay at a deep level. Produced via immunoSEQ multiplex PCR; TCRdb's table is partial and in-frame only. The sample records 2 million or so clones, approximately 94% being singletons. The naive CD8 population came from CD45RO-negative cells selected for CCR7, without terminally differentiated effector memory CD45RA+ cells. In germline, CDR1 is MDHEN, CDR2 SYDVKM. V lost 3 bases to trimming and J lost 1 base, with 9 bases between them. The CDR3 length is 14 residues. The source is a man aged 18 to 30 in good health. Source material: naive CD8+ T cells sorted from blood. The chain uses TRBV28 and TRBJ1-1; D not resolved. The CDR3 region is CASSFRRRNTEAFF. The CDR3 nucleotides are TGTGCCAGCAGTTTTCGACGCAGGAACACTGAAGCTTTCTTT.